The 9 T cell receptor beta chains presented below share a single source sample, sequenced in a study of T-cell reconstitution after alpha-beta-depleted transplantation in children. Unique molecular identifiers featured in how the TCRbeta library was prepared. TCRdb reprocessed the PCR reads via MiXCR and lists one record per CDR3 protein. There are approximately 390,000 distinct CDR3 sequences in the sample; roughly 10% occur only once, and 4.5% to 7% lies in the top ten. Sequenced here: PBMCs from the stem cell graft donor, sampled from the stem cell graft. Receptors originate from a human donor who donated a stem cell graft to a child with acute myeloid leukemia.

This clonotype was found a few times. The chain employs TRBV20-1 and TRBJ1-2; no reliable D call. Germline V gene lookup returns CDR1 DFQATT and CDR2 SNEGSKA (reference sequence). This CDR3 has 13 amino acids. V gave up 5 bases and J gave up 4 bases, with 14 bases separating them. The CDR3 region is CSALLPGGYGYTF. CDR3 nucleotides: TGCAGTGCTCTCCTCCCGGGAGGCTATGGCTACACCTTC.

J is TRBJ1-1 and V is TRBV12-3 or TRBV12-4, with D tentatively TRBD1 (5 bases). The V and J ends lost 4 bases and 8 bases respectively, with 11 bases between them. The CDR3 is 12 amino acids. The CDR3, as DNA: TGTGCCAGCAGTTCGACAGTGGGAGAAGCTTTCTTT. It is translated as CASSSTVGEAFF.

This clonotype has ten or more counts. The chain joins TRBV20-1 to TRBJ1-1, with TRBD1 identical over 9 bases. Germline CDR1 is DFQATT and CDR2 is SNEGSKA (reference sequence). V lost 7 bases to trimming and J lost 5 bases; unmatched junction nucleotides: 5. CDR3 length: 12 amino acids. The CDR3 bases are TGCAGTGTTGACAGGGGGACGACTGAAGCTTTCTTT. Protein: CSVDRGTTEAFF.

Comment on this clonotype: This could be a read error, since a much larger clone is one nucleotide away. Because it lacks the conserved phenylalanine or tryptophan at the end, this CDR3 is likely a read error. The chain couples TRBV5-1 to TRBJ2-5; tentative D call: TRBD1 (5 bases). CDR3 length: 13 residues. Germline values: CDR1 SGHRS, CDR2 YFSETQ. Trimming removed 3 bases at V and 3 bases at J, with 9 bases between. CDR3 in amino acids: CASSYTGEETQYY. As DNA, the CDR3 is TGCGCCAGCAGCTACACAGGAGAAGAGACCCAGTACTAC.

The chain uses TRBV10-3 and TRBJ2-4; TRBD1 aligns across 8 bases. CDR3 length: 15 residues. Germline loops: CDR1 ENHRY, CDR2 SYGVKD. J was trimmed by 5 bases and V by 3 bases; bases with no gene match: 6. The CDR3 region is CAISDPRGPENIQYF. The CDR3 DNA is TGTGCCATCAGTGACCCCAGGGGGCCTGAAAACATTCAGTACTTC.

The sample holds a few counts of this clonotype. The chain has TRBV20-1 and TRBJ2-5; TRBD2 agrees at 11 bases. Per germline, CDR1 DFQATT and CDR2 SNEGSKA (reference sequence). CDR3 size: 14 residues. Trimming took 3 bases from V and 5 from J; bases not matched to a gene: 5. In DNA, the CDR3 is TGCAGTGCTAGGAATAGCGGGGGGGCCGAGACCCAGTACTTC. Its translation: CSARNSGGAETQYF.

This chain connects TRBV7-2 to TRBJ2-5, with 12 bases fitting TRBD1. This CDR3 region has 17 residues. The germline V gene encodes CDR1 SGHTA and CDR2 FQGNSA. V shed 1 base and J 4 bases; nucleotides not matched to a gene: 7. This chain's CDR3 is CASSLVLGQGARETQYF. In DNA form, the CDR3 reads TGTGCCAGCAGCTTAGTCTTGGGACAGGGGGCACGAGAGACCCAGTACTTC.

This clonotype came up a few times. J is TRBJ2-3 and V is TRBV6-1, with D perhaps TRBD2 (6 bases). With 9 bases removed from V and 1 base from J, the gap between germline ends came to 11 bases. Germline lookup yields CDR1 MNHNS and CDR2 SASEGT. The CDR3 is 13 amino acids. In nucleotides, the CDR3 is TGTGCCAGGGGACTTCCCGGCACAGATACGCAGTATTTT. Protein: CARGLPGTDTQYF.

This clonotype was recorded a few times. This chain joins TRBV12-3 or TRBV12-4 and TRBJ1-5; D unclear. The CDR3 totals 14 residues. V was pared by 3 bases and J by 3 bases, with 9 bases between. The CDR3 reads CASSFSTVNQPQHF. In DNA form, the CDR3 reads TGTGCCAGCAGTTTTAGTACAGTCAATCAGCCCCAGCATTTT.